These 23 T cell receptor beta chains share one sample of origin, sequenced in a study of post-analysis software for immune sequencing data. General observations from the study: Patients showed TRBV5-6, TRBV5-1 and TRBV20-1 among a few TRBV segments more frequent than in controls.

TCR beta cDNA libraries had unique molecular identifiers. TCRdb processed the PCR reads anew with MiXCR; each CDR3 protein has one entry. The sample lists approximately 350,000 distinct CDR3 sequences; around 33% were seen once. These TCRs' antigens remain unknown. Sequencing was carried out using blood. The receptor source for this set is a girl aged 5-17 years with multiple sclerosis.

A word on this clonotype: A junction boundary mismatches the germline segment, possibly from a read error. The rearrangement uses TRBV12-3 or TRBV12-4 and TRBJ2-3; TRBD1 aligns across 9 bases. This CDR3 comprises 12 residues. The CDR3 region has the DNA TGTGCCACTACGACAGGGGGAGATGCGCAGTATTTT. Translating it yields CATTTGGDAQYF.

The gene calls are TRBV20-1 and TRBJ2-5; D is unclear. The CDR3 has 9 residues. Trimming cost V 4 bases and J 10 bases, with 7 bases left between them. CDR1 and CDR2 (germline): DFQATT, SNEGSKA (reference sequence). The CDR3 region is CSANCLQYF. Here the CDR3 DNA reads TGCAGTGCTAATTGCCTCCAGTACTTC.

CDR3 in amino acids: CSVGLPEGGRYEQYF. Here the CDR3 DNA reads TGCAGCGTTGGGTTACCCGAGGGAGGCCGCTACGAGCAGTACTTC. The chain carries TRBV29-1 and TRBJ2-5, with D perhaps TRBD2 (6 bases). Judging by the DNA end, TRBJ2-7 fits better; the J call may be wrong. Germline assignment: CDR1 SQVTM and CDR2 ANQGSEA. CDR3 length equals 15 residues.

Details on this clonotype: The junction departs from germline at one end; a sequencing error may be responsible. This chain links TRBV2 with TRBJ1-5; 7 bases agree with TRBD1. The CDR3 totals 16 residues. CDR1 is SNHLY and CDR2 is FYNNEI in the germline V gene. This CDR3 reads CASSSRDRYSNQPRHF. The CDR3 bases are TGTGCCAGCAGTTCACGGGACAGATATAGCAATCAGCCCCGGCATTTT.

The V call is TRBV20-1, the J call TRBJ2-3, with TRBD2 matching over 7 bases. CDR1 is DFQATT, CDR2 SNEGSKA, per germline (reference sequence). This CDR3 has 13 residues. Trimming cost V 7 bases and J 1 base; bases outside gene matches: 5. CDR3 nucleotide sequence: TGCAGTGTCCCGGGGGGAGGCACAGATACGCAGTATTTT. It encodes CSVPGGGTDTQYF.

Regarding this clonotype: The junction departs from the called germline gene at one end, perhaps through a read error. The rearrangement uses TRBV29-1 and TRBJ2-1; D not certain. Germline V CDR1 and CDR2: SQVTM, ANQGSEA. This CDR3 spans 9 amino acids. The DNA of the CDR3 is TGCAGCCTAAGGAGTGAGCGGTTCTTC. It specifies CSLRSERFF.

The J gene is TRBJ2-4, the V gene TRBV7-9; 10 bases align to TRBD1. With the DNA end fitting TRBJ2-7 better, the J assignment may be wrong. The germline V gene encodes CDR1 SEHNR and CDR2 FQNEAQ (reference sequence). The CDR3 covers 16 residues. CDR3 region: CASSLTEGQGIGEQYF. The CDR3 region has the DNA TGTGCCAGCAGCCTAACGGAGGGACAGGGGATCGGCGAGCAGTACTTC.

As regards this clonotype: A clone one base away is much larger, so this may be a read error. The V gene is TRBV3-1, the J gene TRBJ1-2, with D uncertain. V lost 3 bases, J lost 12 bases, and 20 bases lay in between. CDR3 length: 14 residues. Germline V lookup: CDR1 LGHDT, CDR2 YNNKEL (reference sequence). The CDR3 coding sequence is TGTGCCAGCAGCCATCTACAAAGGCAAAGAGGCCACACCTTC. Translated: CASSHLQRQRGHTF.

The chain couples TRBV7-8 to TRBJ1-1; D may be TRBD1 (5 bases). Germline CDR1 and CDR2: SGHVS and FQNEAQ. The germline V and J ends were trimmed by 6 bases and 0 bases, with 14 bases remaining between them. The CDR3 totals 15 residues. CDR3 protein: CASSPETVMNTEAFF. The CDR3 nucleotides are TGTGCCAGCAGTCCGGAGACAGTTATGAACACTGAAGCTTTCTTT.

The chain joins TRBV27 to TRBJ2-2; 9 nucleotides align to TRBD1. Germline V lookup: CDR1 MNHEY, CDR2 SMNVEV (reference sequence). V trimming: 2 bases; J trimming: 7 bases; junction bases outside the gene matches: 5. CDR3 length: 15 amino acids. The CDR3, as DNA: TGTGCCAGCAGTTTACCGACAGGGGGTTTCGGGGAGCTGTTTTTT. Protein product: CASSLPTGGFGELFF.

This clonotype showed up just once. The chain has TRBV5-1 and TRBJ1-2, with a possible D match to TRBD1 (5 bases). The germline V gene encodes CDR1 SGHRS and CDR2 YFSETQ. With 4 bases removed from V and 2 bases from J, the gap between germline ends came to 9 bases. The CDR3 sequence is 13 residues long. This chain's CDR3 is CASSRGPNYGYTF. CDR3 sequence (DNA): TGCGCCAGCAGCCGGGGACCGAACTATGGCTACACCTTC.

The V and J genes are TRBV5-1 and TRBJ1-5; no firm D call. The CDR3 totals 15 residues. Germline-derived CDR1 and CDR2 are SGHRS and YFSETQ. The V gene lost 0 bases and the J gene lost 0 bases, with 7 bases spanning the gap. The CDR3 nucleotides read TGCGCCAGCAGCTTGGGGCCGGATAGCAATCAGCCCCAGCATTTT. Translation gives CASSLGPDSNQPQHF.

The V and J genes are TRBV7-2 and TRBJ2-4; 7 bases are a match to TRBD1. The J call is uncertain, as TRBJ2-7 better fits the DNA end. The germline V gene encodes CDR1 SGHTA and CDR2 FQGNSA. The CDR3 is 15 amino acids. The CDR3 loop reads CASSQTGVSAYEQYF. CDR3 sequence (DNA): TGTGCCAGCAGCCAAACAGGGGTTAGCGCCTACGAGCAGTACTTC.

This clonotype was counted ten times or more. The rearrangement joins TRBV5-5 to TRBJ2-4; 10 bases align to TRBD1. The germline gives CDR1 SGHKS, CDR2 YYEKEE (reference sequence). Trimming took 4 bases from V and 4 from J; bases not matched to a gene: 11. This CDR3 contains 17 residues. The CDR3 coding sequence is TGTGCCAGCAGCCCGAACCGGGACAGGGGAGGGAAAAACATTCAGTACTTC. Translation: CASSPNRDRGGKNIQYF. Combining the CDR3 with reference TRBV5-5 and TRBJ2-4 gives the whole variable domain DAGVTQSPTHLIKTRGQQVTLRCSPISGHKSVSWYQQVLGQGPQFIFQYYEKEERGRGNFPDRFSARQFPNYSSELNVNALLLGDSALYLCASSPNRDRGGKNIQYFGAGTRLSVL.

This rearrangement joins TRBV30 to TRBJ1-1, with D unresolved. CDR1 and CDR2 from the germline V gene are GTSNPN and SVGIG (reference sequence). Trimming pared 0 bases from V and 11 bases from J, leaving 13 bases between. The length of the CDR3 is 12 residues. The CDR3 loop reads CAWSVPRRVAFF. Written as DNA, the CDR3 is TGTGCCTGGAGTGTACCTCGTCGGGTGGCTTTCTTT.

The chain couples TRBV11-2 to TRBJ2-6; tentative D call: TRBD2 (6 bases). The V gene's germline CDR1 is SGHAT and CDR2 FQNNGV. Trimming took off 4 bases at V and 1 base at J, with 20 bases between the two ends. The CDR3 has 19 residues. Written as DNA, the CDR3 is TGTGCCAGCAGCTCCCTCGGGTGGGGAGGTCAATCTGGGGCCAACGTCCTGACTTTC. This translates into CASSSLGWGGQSGANVLTF.

This clonotype was detected a few times. V is TRBV3-1 and J is TRBJ2-7; TRBD2 aligns across 9 bases. Looked up from germline, CDR1 is LGHDT and CDR2 is YNNKEL (reference sequence). Trimming took 4 bases from V and 5 from J; bases not matched to a gene: 9. This CDR3 is 15 amino acids long. The CDR3 is CASSPRGLANDEQYF. CDR3 coding DNA: TGTGCCAGCAGCCCAAGGGGACTAGCTAACGACGAGCAGTACTTC.

This clonotype was seen a handful of times. This sequence joins TRBV7-9 and TRBJ1-1, with D uncertain. The CDR3 spans 12 residues. Germline loops: CDR1 SEHNR, CDR2 FQNEAQ (reference sequence). V lost 5 bases and J lost 7, with 11 bases in between. DNA for the CDR3: TGTGCCAGCAGCCCCCCGGCCTATGAAGCTTTCTTT. Translation: CASSPPAYEAFF. The full variable domain, with the rest looked up from reference TRBV7-9 and TRBJ1-1, is DTGVSQNPRHKITKRGQNVTFRCDPISEHNRLYWYRQTLGQGPEFLTYFQNEAQLEKSRLLSDRFSAERPKGSFSTLEIQRTEQGDSAMYLCASSPPAYEAFFGQGTRLTVV.

The chain joins TRBV4-3 to TRBJ2-2, with D possibly being TRBD2 (6 bases). The CDR3 is made up of 18 amino acids. V gave up 0 bases and J gave up 1 base, with 15 bases separating them. Germline loops: CDR1 LGHNA, CDR2 YSLEER. The CDR3: CASSQDREWRGNTGELFF. CDR3 sequence (DNA): TGCGCCAGCAGCCAAGATAGAGAGTGGCGGGGGAACACCGGGGAGCTGTTTTTT.

The CDR3 spells CASARGAYEQYF. The CDR3, as DNA: TGTGCCAGCGCGAGGGGGGCTTACGAGCAGTACTTC. The V call is TRBV27, the J call TRBJ2-7, with D perhaps given as TRBD1 or TRBD2 (6 bases each). The V gene lost 8 bases and the J gene lost 4 bases, with 12 bases spanning the gap. The CDR3 is made up of 12 amino acids. In germline, CDR1 is MNHEY, CDR2 SMNVEV (reference sequence).

The chain joins TRBV4-1 to TRBJ2-2; 11 bases line up with TRBD2. This CDR3 has 19 amino acids. Looked up from germline, CDR1 is MGHRA and CDR2 is YSYEKL. With 2 bases clipped from V and 7 bases from J, the junction kept 15 bases outside the gene matches. CDR3 in DNA: TGCGCCAGCAGCCAAAATTGGCTAGCGGGGGGCTCACGGGGCGGGGAGCTGTTTTTT. Its translation is CASSQNWLAGGSRGGELFF.

The J gene is TRBJ2-7, the V gene TRBV28; TRBD1 agrees at 10 bases. Germline V CDR1 and CDR2: MDHEN, SYDVKM. The CDR3 contains 15 residues. The V segment lost 7 bases and the J segment 5 bases; nucleotides outside the gene matches: 11. The CDR3 spells CASTGRGTGEDEQYF. The CDR3 DNA reads TGTGCCAGCACCGGTAGGGGGACAGGGGAGGACGAGCAGTACTTC. The entire variable domain, with the rest obtained from reference TRBV28 and TRBJ2-7, is as follows: DVKVTQSSRYLVKRTGEKVFLECVQDMDHENMFWYRQDPGLGLRLIYFSYDVKMKEKGDIPEGYSVSREKKERFSLILESASTNQTSMYLCASTGRGTGEDEQYFGPGTRLTVT.

The chain has TRBV4-1 and TRBJ2-3; 8 bases line up with TRBD1. The J segment lost 5 bases and the V segment lost 4 bases, leaving 8 bases of the junction unmatched. This CDR3 is built from 15 residues. Germline loops: CDR1 MGHRA, CDR2 YSYEKL. CDR3 amino acids: CASSLRGQGRDTQYF. The CDR3 DNA reads as TGCGCCAGCAGCCTACGCGGACAGGGTAGAGATACGCAGTATTTT.